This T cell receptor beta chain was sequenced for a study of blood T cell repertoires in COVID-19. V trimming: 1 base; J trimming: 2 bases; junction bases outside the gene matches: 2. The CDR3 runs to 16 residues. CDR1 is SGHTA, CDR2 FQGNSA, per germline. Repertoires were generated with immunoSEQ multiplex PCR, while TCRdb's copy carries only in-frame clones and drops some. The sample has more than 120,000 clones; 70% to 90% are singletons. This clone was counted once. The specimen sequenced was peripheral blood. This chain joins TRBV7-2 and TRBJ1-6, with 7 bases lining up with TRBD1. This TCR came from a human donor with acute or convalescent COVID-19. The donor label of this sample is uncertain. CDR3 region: CASSLVGTAYNSPLHF. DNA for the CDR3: TGTGCCAGCAGCTTAGTCGGGACAGCCTATAATTCACCCCTCCACTTT.